This TCR beta chain came from a study of CD4 T cells in relation to SARS-CoV-2 and coronaviruses. Findings and caveats of the study: No crossreactivity against non-spike viral proteins was tested here. The assay detects memory recall responses, not culture-primed primary responses.

V lost 1 base and J 1 base, leaving 11 bases between the germline ends. Germline CDR1 and CDR2: SGHAT and FQNNGV. The CDR3 runs 15 residues. Naive and memory CD4+ T cell DNA was deep-sequenced without culture. TCRdb's table, derived via immunoSEQ multiplex PCR, lists solely in-frame clones and lacks some. This table holds more than 50,000 clones, 86% found once. With respect to this clone: Its antigen is as yet unknown.

Before the COVID-19 pandemic, during about 2011-2019, CD4+ T cells were taken from unexposed donors. This chain links TRBV11-2 with TRBJ2-7, with D possibly being TRBD1 (6 bases). The source is a human donor in good health. The sample consisted of memory CD4+ T cells from PBMCs. The CDR3 DNA is TGTGCCAGCAGCTTAGTACAGGGTCGTTCCTACGAGCAGTACTTC. Amino acid sequence: CASSLVQGRSYEQYF.